A selection of T cell receptor beta chains follows, all from one sample in a study of T-cell reconstitution after alpha-beta-depleted transplantation in children. TCRdb re-derived calls from the PCR reads in MiXCR, one entry per CDR3 protein. The sample records under 70,000 distinct CDR3 sequences, approximately 11% being singletons. This specimen consisted of PBMCs, obtained before TCRalphabeta/CD19-depleted stem cell transplant. These TCRs come from a boy aged 5-17 years with acute myeloid leukemia, due to receive a stem cell transplant. CDR3s include the opening cysteine and the closing phenylalanine or tryptophan. D genes are given only for firm matches. Only some rows state a clone size, as once, few, many or a class for expanded clones.

d_gene	abundance	v_gene	j_gene	CDR3nt	CDR3aa
NA	NA	TRBV27	TRBJ2-2	TGTGCCAGCAACTCTCTTGAGGGCGCGGACACCGGGGAGCTGTTTTTT	CASNSLEGADTGELFF
NA	many	TRBV10-3	TRBJ2-1	TGTGCCATCATCGACCACCATTCGAGCTCCTACAATGAGCAGTTCTTC	CAIIDHHSSSYNEQFF
NA	many	TRBV28	TRBJ2-1	TGTGCCAGCAGTTCCCATCATGAGCAGTTCTTC	CASSSHHEQFF
NA	many	TRBV25-1	TRBJ1-2	TGTGCCAGCAGTGCCCCAGGGCGGGGCTATGGCTACACCTTC	CASSAPGRGYGYTF
NA	many	TRBV28	TRBJ2-7	TGTGCCAGCAGTTTTTGGAACGAGCAGTACTTC	CASSFWNEQYF
NA	many	TRBV4-2	TRBJ1-2	TGTGCCAGCAGCCAAGTATCGACCAGGGGACCCTATGGCTACACCTTC	CASSQVSTRGPYGYTF
NA	many	TRBV3-1	TRBJ2-7	TGTGCCAGCAGCCAGGGGGCCTACGAGCAGTACTTC	CASSQGAYEQYF
NA	many	TRBV12-3/TRBV12-4	TRBJ2-4	TGTGCCAGCAGTTTTTTTGGGGGAGCCAAAAACATTCAGTACTTC	CASSFFGGAKNIQYF
NA	many	TRBV4-2	TRBJ1-2	TGTGCCAGCAGCCAAAACACCGGGACAAAAAACTATGGCTACACCTTC	CASSQNTGTKNYGYTF
TRBD2	few	TRBV29-1	TRBJ2-6	TGCAGCGTTGAGTCGTTTGCGGGAGGGCCCCCTGGGGCCAACGTCCTGACTTTC	CSVESFAGGPPGANVLTF
NA	NA	TRBV12-3/TRBV12-4	TRBJ1-3	TGTGCCATCCCTTGGTTGACCGGAAACACCATATATTTT	CAIPWLTGNTIYF
NA	many	TRBV29-1	TRBJ2-2	TGCAGCGGCGGACCTAACACCGGGGAGCTGTTTTTT	CSGGPNTGELFF
NA	NA	TRBV4-2	TRBJ2-5	TGTGCCAGCAGCCCATTTGGTGGTTCGGAGACTCGAGAGACCCAGTACTTC	CASSPFGGSETRETQYF
TRBD1	NA	TRBV29-1	TRBJ1-5	TGCAGCGTTGTTGTGTACAGGGGGGACAATCAGCCCCAGCATTTT	CSVVVYRGDNQPQHF
NA	NA	TRBV5-6	TRBJ2-2	TGTGCCAGCAGCTTGTCCTTGAACACCGGGGAGCTGTTTTTT	CASSLSLNTGELFF
NA	many	TRBV5-5	TRBJ1-2	TGTGCCAGCAGCGCGCTCGCTAACTATGGCTACACCTTC	CASSALANYGYTF
TRBD1	many	TRBV2	TRBJ2-3	TGTGCCAGCAGTGAGGACAGGGGGAAAGATACGCAGTATTTT	CASSEDRGKDTQYF
NA	few	TRBV7-9	TRBJ2-1	TGTGCCAGCAAGTTAAATGTAGGGTACAATGAGCAGTTCTTC	CASKLNVGYNEQFF
NA	NA	TRBV11-2	TRBJ1-1	TGTGCCAGCAGCACCAGGGGAGTGGACACTGAAGCTTTCTTT	CASSTRGVDTEAFF
TRBD2	many	TRBV10-3	TRBJ2-7	TGTGCCATCAGTGAACCGATAGCGGGAGGGAGCTCCTACGAGCAGTACTTC	CAISEPIAGGSSYEQYF
NA	NA	TRBV12-3/TRBV12-4	TRBJ2-5	TGTGCCAGCAGCCCCCTGGGTGGAGGGCAAGAGACCCAGTACTTC	CASSPLGGGQETQYF
NA	many	TRBV5-6	TRBJ2-7	TGTGCCAGCTCAACCTTTAGGACCAGCTCCTACGAGCAGTACTTC	CASSTFRTSSYEQYF
NA	many	TRBV20-1	TRBJ2-5	TGCAGTGCCCTTTCCCAAGAGACCCAGTACTTC	CSALSQETQYF
NA	NA	TRBV25-1	TRBJ1-1	TGTGCCAGCTGGGGACGTGGGAACACTGAAGCTTTCTTT	CASWGRGNTEAFF
NA	many	TRBV7-9	TRBJ2-1	TGTGCCAGCAGACGAGCCTCGGCGACCCGAAGGTGGGATGAGCAGTTCTTC	CASRRASATRRWDEQFF
TRBD2	many	TRBV7-3	TRBJ2-1	TGTGCCAGCAGCCTCAGACTGGCTAGCGGATTAGCTGAGCAGTTCTTC	CASSLRLASGLAEQFF
NA	few	TRBV6-5	TRBJ2-3	TGTGCCAGCAGTTACAATTGGGCGTCAGATACGCAGTATTTT	CASSYNWASDTQYF
TRBD2	many	TRBV20-1	TRBJ2-1	TGCAGTGCTTTTTCCGCGGGAGTTGGGCTTGAGCAGTTCTTC	CSAFSAGVGLEQFF
TRBD2	many	TRBV9	TRBJ2-1	TGTGCCAGCAGCTCGCTAGCGGGGCCGTACAATGAGCAGTTCTTC	CASSSLAGPYNEQFF
NA	many	TRBV27	TRBJ2-2	TGTGCCAGCAGTTTATCCCGCGGGGAGCTGTTTTTT	CASSLSRGELFF
TRBD2	few	TRBV6-2/TRBV6-3	TRBJ2-5	TGTGCCGCAGAGGGGCTAGCGGGACTTCAAGAGACCCAGTACTTC	CAAEGLAGLQETQYF
TRBD2	many	TRBV7-3	TRBJ2-2	TGTGCCAGCAGTTTAACGCGGCGGGAGGGGGTCACCGGGGAGCTGTTTTTT	CASSLTRREGVTGELFF
TRBD2	many	TRBV20-1	TRBJ2-3	TGCAGTGCGCCTCGAGGGGCGGGGGTCACAGATACGCAGTATTTT	CSAPRGAGVTDTQYF
NA	many	TRBV20-1	TRBJ2-1	TGCAGTGCTCTTGGAAACAATGAGCAGTTCTTC	CSALGNNEQFF
NA	many	TRBV20-1	TRBJ2-3	TGCAGTGCTAGTGGAGCCGGAGGACTCAGCACAGATACGCAGTATTTT	CSASGAGGLSTDTQYF
NA	many	TRBV20-1	TRBJ2-2	TGCAGTGCTAGAGGAGAAAGGGACAACACCGGGGAGCTGTTTTTT	CSARGERDNTGELFF
NA	many	TRBV29-1	TRBJ2-7	TGCAGCGTTGAAGGGCTGTCAGGGGCTACCTACGAGCAGTACTTC	CSVEGLSGATYEQYF
NA	many	TRBV15	TRBJ1-5	TGTGCCACCAGCAGAGATCGGTTTTATAGCAATCAGCCCCAGCATTTT	CATSRDRFYSNQPQHF
NA	many	TRBV15	TRBJ2-2	TGTGCCACCAGCAGCCTTTGGGGAGGCGAGACCGGGGAGCTGTTTTTT	CATSSLWGGETGELFF
TRBD1	many	TRBV20-1	TRBJ1-6	TGCAGTGCTAGTACAGGGGTCTATAATTCACCCCTCCACTTT	CSASTGVYNSPLHF
NA	many	TRBV10-2	TRBJ1-5	TGCGCCAGCAGTCGGACCGACGTACGGGGAGGGCAGCCCCAGCATTTT	CASSRTDVRGGQPQHF
TRBD2	NA	TRBV30	TRBJ2-6	TGTGCCTGGACCCCGGGGGGCTCTGGGGCCAACGTCCTGACTTTC	CAWTPGGSGANVLTF
TRBD1	NA	TRBV6-4	TRBJ2-1	TGTGCCAGCAGCCTGGACAGGATAGATGAGCAGTTCTTC	CASSLDRIDEQFF
TRBD2	many	TRBV12-3/TRBV12-4	TRBJ2-3	TGTGCCAGCAGTTCGACTAGCGGGGCCACAGATACGCAGTATTTT	CASSSTSGATDTQYF
NA	NA	TRBV15	TRBJ2-4	TGTGCCACCAGCCCACAAACGGGGAGGACAGTCCTAGCCAAAAACATTCAGTACTTC	CATSPQTGRTVLAKNIQYF
TRBD1	NA	TRBV7-7	TRBJ2-5	TGTGCCAGCAGCCAAAGGACAGGGGAGACCCAGTACTTC	CASSQRTGETQYF
TRBD2	NA	TRBV14	TRBJ2-5	TGTGCCAGCAGCCAAGCTTCCGGGACTAGCGGGGTAATCGTGGAGACCCAGTACTTC	CASSQASGTSGVIVETQYF
NA	many	TRBV12-3/TRBV12-4	TRBJ2-7	TGTGCCAGCAGTTTAATGGGGGCCTACGAGCAGTACTTC	CASSLMGAYEQYF
NA	many	TRBV20-1	TRBJ1-1	TGCAGTGCTAGGGGGCCCACTGAAGCTTTCTTT	CSARGPTEAFF
NA	many	TRBV12-3/TRBV12-4	TRBJ2-3	TGTGCCAGCAGTTCTGGGAGCCCAGCATCTTATTTT	CASSSGSPASYF
NA	once	TRBV6-5	TRBJ2-3	TGTGCCAGCAGTTACGATGGGGGTGCGGATACGCAGTATTTT	CASSYDGGADTQYF
TRBD1	many	TRBV12-3/TRBV12-4	TRBJ2-3	TGTGCCAGCAGGCCCCGGGACAGGGTCGGGTCAGATACGCAGTATTTT	CASRPRDRVGSDTQYF